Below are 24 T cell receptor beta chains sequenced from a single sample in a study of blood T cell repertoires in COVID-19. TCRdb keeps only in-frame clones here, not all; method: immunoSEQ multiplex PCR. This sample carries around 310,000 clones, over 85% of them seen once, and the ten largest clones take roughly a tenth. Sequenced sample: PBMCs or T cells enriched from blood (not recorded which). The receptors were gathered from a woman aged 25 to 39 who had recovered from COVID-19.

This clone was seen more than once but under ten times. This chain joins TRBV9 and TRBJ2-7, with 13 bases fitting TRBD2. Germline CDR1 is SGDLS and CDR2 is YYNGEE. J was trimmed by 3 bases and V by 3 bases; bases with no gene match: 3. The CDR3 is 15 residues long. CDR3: CASSGGTSGIYEQYF. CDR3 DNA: TGTGCCAGCAGCGGCGGGACTAGCGGGATCTACGAGCAGTACTTC.

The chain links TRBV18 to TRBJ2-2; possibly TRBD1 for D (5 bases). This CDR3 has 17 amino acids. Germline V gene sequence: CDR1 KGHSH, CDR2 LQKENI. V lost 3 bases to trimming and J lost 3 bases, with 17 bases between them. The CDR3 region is CASSPRAGHSDTGELFF. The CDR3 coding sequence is TGTGCCAGCTCACCTCGAGCAGGGCATTCGGACACCGGGGAGCTGTTTTTT.

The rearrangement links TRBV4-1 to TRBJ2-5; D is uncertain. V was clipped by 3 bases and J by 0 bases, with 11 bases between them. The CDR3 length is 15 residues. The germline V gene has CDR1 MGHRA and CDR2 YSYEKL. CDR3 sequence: CASSQETAYQETQYF. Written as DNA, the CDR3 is TGCGCCAGCAGCCAGGAAACAGCTTACCAAGAGACCCAGTACTTC.

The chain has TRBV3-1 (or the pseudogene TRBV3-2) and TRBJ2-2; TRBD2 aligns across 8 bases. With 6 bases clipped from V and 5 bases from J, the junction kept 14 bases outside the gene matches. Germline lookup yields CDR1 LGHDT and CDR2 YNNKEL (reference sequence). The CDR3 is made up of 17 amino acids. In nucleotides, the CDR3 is TGTGCCAGCAGTCGCAAGCCGGCGGGAGGTGGGACCGGGGAGCTGTTTTTT. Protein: CASSRKPAGGGTGELFF.

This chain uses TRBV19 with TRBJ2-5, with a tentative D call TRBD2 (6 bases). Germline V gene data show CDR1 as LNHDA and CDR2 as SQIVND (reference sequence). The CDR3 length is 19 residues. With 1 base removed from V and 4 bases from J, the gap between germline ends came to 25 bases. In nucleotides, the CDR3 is TGTGCCAGTAGTATAGCCAGCGGGTCCGCTATGGCGGCGAGAGAGACCCAGTACTTC. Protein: CASSIASGSAMAARETQYF.

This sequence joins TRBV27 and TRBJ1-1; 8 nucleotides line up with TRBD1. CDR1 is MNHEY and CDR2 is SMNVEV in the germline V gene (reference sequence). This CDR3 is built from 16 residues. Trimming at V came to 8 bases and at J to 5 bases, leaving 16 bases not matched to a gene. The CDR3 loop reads CASRPRGRGRGTEAFF. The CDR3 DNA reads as TGTGCCAGCCGCCCCAGGGGCAGGGGGCGTGGGACTGAAGCTTTCTTT.

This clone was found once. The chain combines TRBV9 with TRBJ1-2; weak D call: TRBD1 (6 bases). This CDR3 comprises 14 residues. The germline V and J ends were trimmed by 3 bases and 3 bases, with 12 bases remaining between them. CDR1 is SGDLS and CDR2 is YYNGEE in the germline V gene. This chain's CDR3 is CASSAMGADYGYTF. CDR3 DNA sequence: TGTGCCAGCAGCGCTATGGGGGCGGACTATGGCTACACCTTC. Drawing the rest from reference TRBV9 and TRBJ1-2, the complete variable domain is DSGVTQTPKHLITATGQRVTLRCSPRSGDLSVYWYQQSLDQGLQFLIQYYNGEERAKGNILERFSAQQFPDLHSELNLSSLELGDSALYFCASSAMGADYGYTFGSGTRLTVV.

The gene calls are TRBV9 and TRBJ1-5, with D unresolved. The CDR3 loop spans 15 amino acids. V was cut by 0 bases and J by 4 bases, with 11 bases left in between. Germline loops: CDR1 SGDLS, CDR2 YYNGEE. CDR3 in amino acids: CASSVEGELNQPQHF. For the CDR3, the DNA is TGTGCCAGCAGCGTAGAGGGAGAGTTAAATCAGCCCCAGCATTTT.

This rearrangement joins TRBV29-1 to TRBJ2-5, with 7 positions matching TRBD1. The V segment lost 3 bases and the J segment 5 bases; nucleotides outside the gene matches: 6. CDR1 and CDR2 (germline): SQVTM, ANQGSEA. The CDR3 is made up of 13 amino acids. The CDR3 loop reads CSVERQGVETQYF. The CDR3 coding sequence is TGCAGCGTTGAGAGACAGGGCGTGGAGACCCAGTACTTC.

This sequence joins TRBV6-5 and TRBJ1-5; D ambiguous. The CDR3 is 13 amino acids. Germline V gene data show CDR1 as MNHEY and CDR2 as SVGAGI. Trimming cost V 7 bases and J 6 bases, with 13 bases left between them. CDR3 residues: CASTSREGQPQHF. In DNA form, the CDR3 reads TGTGCCAGCACCAGTCGGGAGGGTCAGCCCCAGCATTTT.

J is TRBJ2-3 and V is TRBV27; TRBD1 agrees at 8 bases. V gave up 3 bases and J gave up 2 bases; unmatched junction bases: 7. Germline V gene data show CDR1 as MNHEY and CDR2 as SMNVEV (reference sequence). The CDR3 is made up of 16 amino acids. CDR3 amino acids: CASSFQGAFVTDTQYF. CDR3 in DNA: TGTGCCAGCAGTTTCCAGGGGGCTTTTGTCACAGATACGCAGTATTTT.

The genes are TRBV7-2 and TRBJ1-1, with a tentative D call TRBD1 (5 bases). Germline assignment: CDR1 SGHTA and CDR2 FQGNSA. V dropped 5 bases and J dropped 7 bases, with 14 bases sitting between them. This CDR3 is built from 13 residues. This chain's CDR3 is CASSRRAVNEAFF. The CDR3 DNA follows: TGTGCCAGCAGCCGCAGGGCAGTAAATGAAGCTTTCTTT.

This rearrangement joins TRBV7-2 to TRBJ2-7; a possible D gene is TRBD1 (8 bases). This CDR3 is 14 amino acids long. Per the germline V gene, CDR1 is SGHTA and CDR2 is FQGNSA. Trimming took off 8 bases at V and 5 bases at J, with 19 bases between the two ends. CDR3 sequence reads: CASQTGGGYHEQYF. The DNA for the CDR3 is TGTGCCAGCCAAACAGGGGGAGGGTACCACGAGCAGTACTTC.

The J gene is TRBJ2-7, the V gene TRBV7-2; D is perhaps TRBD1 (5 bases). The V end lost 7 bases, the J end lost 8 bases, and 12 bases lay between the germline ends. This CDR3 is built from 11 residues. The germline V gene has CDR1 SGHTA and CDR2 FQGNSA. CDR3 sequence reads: CASKDSHQQYF. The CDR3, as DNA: TGTGCCAGCAAAGACAGCCACCAGCAGTACTTC.

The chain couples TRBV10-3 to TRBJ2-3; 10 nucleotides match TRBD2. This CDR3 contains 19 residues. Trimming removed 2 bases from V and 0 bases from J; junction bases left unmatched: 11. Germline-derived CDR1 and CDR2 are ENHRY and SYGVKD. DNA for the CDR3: TGTGCCATCAGTGAGATTTCACGGACTAGCGGATATAGCACAGATACGCAGTATTTT. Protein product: CAISEISRTSGYSTDTQYF.

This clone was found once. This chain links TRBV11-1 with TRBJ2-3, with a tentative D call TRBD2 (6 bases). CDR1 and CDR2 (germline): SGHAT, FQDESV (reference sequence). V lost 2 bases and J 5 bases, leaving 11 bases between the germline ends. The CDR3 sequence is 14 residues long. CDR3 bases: TGTGCCAGCAGCTTAATGGAGGGTGGAGATACGCAGTATTTT. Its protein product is CASSLMEGGDTQYF.

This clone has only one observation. The CDR3 nucleotides are TGCGCCAGCAGCCAAGATGAGGGGAGGTCCTATAATTCACCCCTCCACTTT. It specifies CASSQDEGRSYNSPLHF. This sequence joins TRBV4-1 and TRBJ1-6, with D possibly being TRBD1 (5 bases). This CDR3 is built from 17 residues. From germline, CDR1 is MGHRA and CDR2 YSYEKL. V shed 0 bases and J shed 1 base, with 10 bases lying between them.

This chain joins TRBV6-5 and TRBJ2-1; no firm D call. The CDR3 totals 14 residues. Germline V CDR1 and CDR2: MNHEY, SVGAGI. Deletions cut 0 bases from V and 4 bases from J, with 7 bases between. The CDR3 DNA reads TGTGCCAGCAGTTACTCCCCCCGGTACAATGAGCAGTTCTTC. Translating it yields CASSYSPRYNEQFF.

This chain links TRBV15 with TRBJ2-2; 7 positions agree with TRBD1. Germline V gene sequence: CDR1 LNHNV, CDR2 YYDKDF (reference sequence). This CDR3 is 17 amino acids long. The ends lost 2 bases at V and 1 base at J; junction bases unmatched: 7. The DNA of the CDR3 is TGTGCCACCAGCAGAAAAACAGGGGCTTTGAACACCGGGGAGCTGTTTTTT. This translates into CATSRKTGALNTGELFF.

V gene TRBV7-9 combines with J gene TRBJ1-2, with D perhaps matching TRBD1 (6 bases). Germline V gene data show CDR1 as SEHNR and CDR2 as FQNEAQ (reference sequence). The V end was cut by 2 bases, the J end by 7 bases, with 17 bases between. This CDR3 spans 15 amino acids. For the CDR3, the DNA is TGTGCCAGCAGCTTACCCGCGCGGGGGCGGCGTGGCTACACCTTC. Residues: CASSLPARGRRGYTF.

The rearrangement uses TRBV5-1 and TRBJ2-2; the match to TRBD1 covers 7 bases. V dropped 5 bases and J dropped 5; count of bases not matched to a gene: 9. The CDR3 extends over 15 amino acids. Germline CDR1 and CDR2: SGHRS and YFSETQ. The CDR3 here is CASRPVMTGTGELFF. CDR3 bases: TGCGCCAGCAGACCCGTCATGACAGGGACCGGGGAGCTGTTTTTT.

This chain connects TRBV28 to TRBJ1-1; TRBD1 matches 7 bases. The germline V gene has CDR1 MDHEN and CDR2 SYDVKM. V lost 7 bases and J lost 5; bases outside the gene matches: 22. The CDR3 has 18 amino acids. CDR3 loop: CASNSPGQGVPTKTEAFF. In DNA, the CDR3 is TGTGCCAGCAATTCACCGGGCCAGGGGGTCCCGACTAAGACTGAAGCTTTCTTT.

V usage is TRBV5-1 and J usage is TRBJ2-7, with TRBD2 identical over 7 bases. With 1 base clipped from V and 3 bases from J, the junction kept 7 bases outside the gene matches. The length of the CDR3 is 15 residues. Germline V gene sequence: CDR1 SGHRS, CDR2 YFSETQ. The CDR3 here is CASSLLSSGFYEQYF. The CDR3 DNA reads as TGCGCCAGCAGCTTGCTTTCTAGCGGCTTCTACGAGCAGTACTTC. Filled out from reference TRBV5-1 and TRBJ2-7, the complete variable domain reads KAGVTQTPRYLIKTRGQQVTLSCSPISGHRSVSWYQQTPGQGLQFLFEYFSETQRNKGNFPGRFSGRQFSNSRSEMNVSTLELGDSALYLCASSLLSSGFYEQYFGPGTRLTVT.

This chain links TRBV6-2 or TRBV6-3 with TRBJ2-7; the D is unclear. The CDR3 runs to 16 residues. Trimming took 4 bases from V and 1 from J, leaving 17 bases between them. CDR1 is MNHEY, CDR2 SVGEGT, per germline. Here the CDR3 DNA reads TGTGCCAGCAGTTTCGGCGGAGTTTTCGGGTCCTACGAGCAGTACTTC. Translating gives CASSFGGVFGSYEQYF.